This note documents a single TCR beta chain sequence. This clonotype came up a few times. The antigen this receptor binds is unknown. Base quality data are lacking; no much larger clone is found one base away. The label giving this sample's treatment or condition can be read as: in vitro stimulation with specific CMV peptide epitopes to enrich CMV-specific T cells. The record originates from a study of T cell repertoires in cytomegalovirus infection (dated by TCRdb to the late 2010s). The study in broad terms: Peptide stimulations targeted recently identified HLA-C-restricted CMV epitopes, whose presentation resists viral immunomodulation, together with well-studied HLA-B-restricted epitopes. Donor HLA type was relevant to the analysis, because carriage of CMV infection together with the matching HLA type was indicated by public TCR beta signatures.

What the work shows at the level of the full study, not this receptor alone: In the ex vivo response, HLA-C-restricted CMV-specific TCR beta clonotypes were dominant, and in two of eight donors the single most frequent clonotype came from this HLA-C-restricted group. In both this cohort and an independent roughly 400-donor cohort, the cumulative frequency of public TCR beta family members distinguished carriers of CMV infection plus the relevant HLA type.

These reads were obtained on an Illumina HiSeq 1500. TCRdb's own reprocessing of the public reads used fastp at Q25 and MiXCR and kept productive beta chains. Records with the same CDR3 protein are collapsed into one entry carrying the most frequent genes and DNA. The sample table lists about 350,000 distinct CDR3 sequences, approximately 30% of them with a count of one. The top ten clones comprise around an eighth of the sample. The TCR was taken from a human donor in good health (CMV status not recorded). Some clones in this sample may be carry-over from other donors' samples. Sequenced material: cultured PBMCs, taken from culture after CMV antigen stimulation.

The CDR3 reads as follows: CASSLGQTLAKNIQYF. The DNA is as follows: TGTGCCAGCAGCTTAGGCCAGACGCTAGCCAAAAACATTCAGTACTTC. Rearrangement joined TRBV7-2 to TRBJ2-4; the D gene is unclear. The germline V gene provides CDR1 SGHTA and CDR2 FQGNSA. The trim is 1 base for V and 0 bases for J, with a gap of 10 bases between the germline ends. The CDR3, from cysteine to phenylalanine, totals 16 residues. Only the CDR3 portion is preserved as DNA: 48 bases, with reading frame beginning at the first base.